Presented here are 31 T cell receptor beta chains from one specimen sequenced in a study of CD8+CD57+ T cells in acquired aplastic anemia. The use of genomic DNA as template underpinned the TCR beta VDJ and CDR3 profiling. TCRdb called the reads again in MiXCR, with one record for every CDR3 protein. The top ten clones hold 7% to 9% of a sample with around 250,000 distinct CDR3 sequences, around three fifths of them seen once. Specimen: sorted CD4+, CD8+, or CD8+CD57+ T cells (not recorded which) from PBMCs. The receptors shown here come from a human donor with severe aplastic anemia or a healthy control (not recorded which).

The chain has TRBV20-1 and TRBJ1-6; D is ambiguous. The length of the CDR3 is 14 residues. With 6 bases removed from V and 0 bases from J, the gap between germline ends came to 9 bases. Germline CDR1 DFQATT, CDR2 SNEGSKA (reference sequence). CDR3 residues: CSATINSYNSPLHF. The DNA for the CDR3 is TGCAGTGCGACCATCAACTCCTATAATTCACCCCTCCACTTT.

The chain combines TRBV20-1 with TRBJ1-4, with TRBD1 as a possible D gene (6 bases). In germline, CDR1 is DFQATT, CDR2 SNEGSKA (reference sequence). Trimming took 3 bases from V and 8 from J, leaving 13 bases between them. The CDR3 sequence is 13 residues long. CDR3 residues: CSASATGKEKLFF. The CDR3 DNA reads TGCAGTGCTAGCGCGACAGGAAAAGAAAAACTGTTTTTT.

At least ten counts were recorded for this clonotype. The V call is TRBV6-5, the J call TRBJ1-1, with D possibly matching TRBD1 (5 bases). Germline values: CDR1 MNHEY, CDR2 SVGAGI. The CDR3 has 11 amino acids. V was pared by 6 bases and J by 11 bases, with 13 bases between. The CDR3 sequence: CASRIGAAAFF. The CDR3 DNA follows: TGTGCCAGCAGGATCGGGGCGGCGGCTTTCTTT.

The chain couples TRBV27 to TRBJ1-3; D not resolved. Germline CDR1 and CDR2: MNHEY and SMNVEV (reference sequence). The CDR3 is made up of 14 amino acids. Trimming left V 5 bases short and J 8 bases short, with 16 bases between. DNA for the CDR3: TGTGCCAGCAGTACCTTCTGGAAGGGCGACACCATATATTTT. Residues: CASSTFWKGDTIYF.

V and J are TRBV5-4 and TRBJ1-4; 11 bases fit TRBD1. CDR3 length: 15 amino acids. Germline-derived CDR1 and CDR2 are SGHNT and YYREEE (reference sequence). The V gene end was trimmed by 4 bases and the J gene end by 5 bases; junction bases not matched to a gene: 4. The CDR3 DNA reads as TGTGCCAGCAGCCCCCGGGACAGGGGGAATGAAAAACTGTTTTTT. Amino acids: CASSPRDRGNEKLFF.

This chain joins TRBV2 and TRBJ2-7; 13 bases are a match to TRBD2. The length of the CDR3 is 15 residues. In germline, CDR1 is SNHLY, CDR2 FYNNEI. V shed 2 bases, J shed 6 bases, and the junction held 4 bases outside the gene matches. DNA of the CDR3: TGTGCCAGCAGTGAAAGACTAGCGGGAGGAGGCGAGCAGTACTTC. This gives the protein CASSERLAGGGEQYF. Full variable domain (rest looked up from reference TRBV2 and TRBJ2-7): EPEVTQTPSHQVTQMGQEVILRCVPISNHLYFYWYRQILGQKVEFLVSFYNNEISEKSEIFDDQFSVERPDGSNFTLKIRSTKLEDSAMYFCASSERLAGGGEQYFGPGTRLTVT.

Here the CDR3 reads CSARDKNPSGPVDNEQFF. CDR3 bases: TGCAGTGCTAGAGATAAAAACCCTTCCGGCCCCGTGGACAATGAGCAGTTCTTC. The chain combines TRBV20-1 with TRBJ2-1; no clear D. Germline V gene lookup returns CDR1 DFQATT and CDR2 SNEGSKA (reference sequence). The CDR3 extends over 18 amino acids. Trimming took off 0 bases at V and 5 bases at J, with 23 bases between the two ends.

The gene calls are TRBV19 and TRBJ1-1, with 9 bases aligning to TRBD1. Germline CDR1 reads LNHDA; CDR2 reads SQIVND (reference sequence). The V segment lost 5 bases and the J segment 4 bases; nucleotides outside the gene matches: 14. CDR3 length: 17 amino acids. CDR3 DNA: TGTGCCAGTAGTCTCAGTCCCGGGACAGGGAGGGGCACTGAAGCTTTCTTT. Translated: CASSLSPGTGRGTEAFF.

Of note for this clonotype: Sequence at one end of the junction differs from germline and may be a read error. The chain uses TRBV5-1 and TRBJ2-3; 12 bases are a match to TRBD2. The germline CDR1 and CDR2 sequences are SGHRS and YFSETQ. This CDR3 is 16 amino acids long. The CDR3 region is CASSTTSGSLADTQYF. CDR3 coding DNA: TGTGCCAGCAGCACGACTAGCGGGAGTCTAGCAGATACGCAGTATTTT.

The chain employs TRBV7-6 and TRBJ2-7, with a possible D match to TRBD1 (6 bases). The CDR3 loop spans 13 amino acids. Germline values: CDR1 SGHVS, CDR2 FNYEAQ. The V end lost 6 bases, the J end lost 4 bases, and 13 bases lay between the germline ends. CDR3 sequence reads: CASSVGAGYEQYF. The CDR3 DNA sequence: TGTGCCAGCAGTGTGGGGGCGGGTTACGAGCAGTACTTC. Full variable domain (missing parts from reference TRBV7-6 and TRBJ2-7): GAGVSQSPRYKVTKRGQDVALRCDPISGHVSLYWYRQALGQGPEFLTYFNYEAQQDKSGLPNDRFSAERPEGSISTLTIQRTEQRDSAMYRCASSVGAGYEQYFGPGTRLTVT.

The gene calls are TRBV20-1 and TRBJ1-1; no clear D. There are 12 residues in the CDR3. Trimming shortened V by 2 bases and J by 5 bases, and 9 bases separated the two germline ends. Looked up from germline, CDR1 is DFQATT and CDR2 is SNEGSKA (reference sequence). The chain's CDR3 is CSARMSVTEAFF. The CDR3 bases are TGCAGTGCTAGAATGTCAGTAACTGAAGCTTTCTTT.

The chain links TRBV9 to TRBJ1-2; no reliable D call. V was shortened by 4 bases and J by 4 bases, with 14 bases between the two germline ends. The CDR3 length is 14 residues. The germline CDR1 and CDR2 sequences are SGDLS and YYNGEE. CDR3 amino acids: CASSPAVGSYGYTF. The CDR3 nucleotides are TGTGCCAGCAGCCCCGCGGTTGGCAGCTATGGCTACACCTTC.

The rearrangement links TRBV10-3 to TRBJ1-1, with D tentatively TRBD1 (5 bases). The CDR3 totals 15 residues. The germline gives CDR1 ENHRY, CDR2 SYGVKD. V dropped 2 bases and J dropped 6 bases, with 16 bases sitting between them. The CDR3 reads CAISESGGTFPEAFF. CDR3 bases: TGTGCCATCAGTGAGAGCGGGGGGACTTTTCCTGAAGCTTTCTTT.

This clonotype was found a few times. The V gene is TRBV2, the J gene TRBJ1-2; D is ambiguous. The CDR3 has 12 amino acids. V was pared by 4 bases and J by 8 bases, with 11 bases between. Germline V gene data show CDR1 as SNHLY and CDR2 as FYNNEI. The CDR3 region has the DNA TGTGCCAGCAGTGTTGTGGGCCGGGGCTACACCTTC. Protein product: CASSVVGRGYTF.

This clonotype has just a few counts. Being one base from a much bigger clone, this may be a read error. The chain links TRBV12-3 or TRBV12-4 to TRBJ2-1; D might be TRBD1 or TRBD2, each matching 5 bases. V was cut by 5 bases and J by 5 bases, with 13 bases left in between. CDR3 length equals 14 residues. CDR3 sequence reads: CASSLGDVNNEQFF. The CDR3 DNA is TGTGCCAGCAGTCTCGGGGACGTGAACAATGAGCAGTTCTTC.

In this sample, this clonotype turned up many times. The V gene is TRBV6-4, the J gene TRBJ2-1, with 9 bases matching TRBD2. The CDR3 has 15 residues. The V segment lost 5 bases and the J segment 4 bases; nucleotides outside the gene matches: 6. The germline V gene encodes CDR1 MRHNA and CDR2 SNTAGT. CDR3 nucleotides: TGTGCCAGCAGTAGTGGCGGGGGGGAATACAATGAGCAGTTCTTC. It yields the protein CASSSGGGEYNEQFF.

A single count supports this clonotype. This CDR3 is missing its conserved last phenylalanine or tryptophan, likely due to a read error. The rearrangement uses TRBV5-4 and TRBJ2-2; D possibly corresponds to TRBD2 (6 bases). With 4 bases removed from V and 2 bases from J, the gap between germline ends came to 15 bases. The germline gives CDR1 SGHNT, CDR2 YYREEE (reference sequence). CDR3 length: 16 residues. CDR3 DNA sequence: TGTGCCAGCAGCCTGGGGCTAGCGCCAAACACCGGGGAGCTGTTTCTT. This sequence encodes CASSLGLAPNTGELFL.

The gene calls are TRBV20-1 and TRBJ1-2; possibly TRBD1 for D (5 bases). Trimming took 3 bases from V and 8 from J, leaving 19 bases between them. CDR1 is DFQATT and CDR2 is SNEGSKA in the germline V gene (reference sequence). The CDR3 runs 14 residues. The CDR3 DNA follows: TGCAGTGCTAGCGATTCGAGACAGCACGGGGGCTACACCTTC. This gives the protein CSASDSRQHGGYTF.

The CDR3 loop reads CSVVIGDQPQHF. CDR3 DNA sequence: TGCAGCGTTGTTATAGGAGATCAGCCCCAGCATTTT. The chain combines TRBV29-1 with TRBJ1-5; D call uncertain. With 4 bases removed from V and 5 bases from J, the gap between germline ends came to 9 bases. This CDR3 is 12 amino acids long. Per germline, CDR1 SQVTM and CDR2 ANQGSEA.

This chain links TRBV2 with TRBJ2-3; 13 bases match TRBD2. The CDR3 is 16 residues long. Germline values: CDR1 SNHLY, CDR2 FYNNEI. V lost 8 bases and J lost 1; bases outside the gene matches: 6. The CDR3 DNA sequence: TGTGCCAGCCGACTAGCGGGAGGACGAGGCACAGATACGCAGTATTTT. Its protein is CASRLAGGRGTDTQYF.

The chain joins TRBV12-3 or TRBV12-4 to TRBJ1-2, with D perhaps matching TRBD1 (5 bases). The CDR3 has 13 amino acids. The germline V and J ends were trimmed by 8 bases and 1 base, with 11 bases remaining between them. As DNA, the CDR3 is TGTGCCAGCGCTGGGGGGTATAACTATGGCTACACCTTC. Amino acids: CASAGGYNYGYTF.

The chain uses TRBV7-9 and TRBJ2-7, with no clear D. The V end lost 5 bases, the J end lost 4 bases, and 9 bases lay between the germline ends. The CDR3 runs 12 residues. Germline V gene sequence: CDR1 SEHNR, CDR2 FQNEAQ (reference sequence). The CDR3 region is CASSPDKYEQYF. CDR3 bases: TGTGCCAGCAGCCCCGACAAGTACGAGCAGTACTTC.

This clonotype was picked up many times. V is TRBV9 and J is TRBJ2-5; TRBD2 matches 10 bases. The V and J ends lost 0 bases and 3 bases, in that order; junction bases with no gene match: 8. CDR1 is SGDLS and CDR2 is YYNGEE in the germline V gene. The CDR3 has 17 residues. The DNA of the CDR3 is TGTGCCAGCAGCGTAGGAGTTAGCGGGGGGCCCGAAGAGACCCAGTACTTC. This translates into CASSVGVSGGPEETQYF.

This clonotype was observed at least ten times. Compared with germline, one end of the junction differs, possibly owing to a read error. The chain couples TRBV7-7 to TRBJ2-2, with 7 bases identical to TRBD2. Germline-derived CDR1 and CDR2 are SSHAT and FNYEAQ (reference sequence). The CDR3 has 14 residues. The CDR3 loop reads CASSPGGDGGELFF. The CDR3, as DNA: TGTGCTAGCAGCCCTGGGGGGGATGGCGGGGAGCTGTTTTTT.

A note on this clonotype: A much larger clone sits a single nucleotide away, making a read error possible. The gene calls are TRBV20-1 and TRBJ2-7; a possible D gene is TRBD2 (5 bases). The CDR3 is 13 amino acids. Germline CDR1 reads DFQATT; CDR2 reads SNEGSKA (reference sequence). In nucleotides, the CDR3 is TGCAGTGCTAGAGGGTCGGCAGACTACGGGCAGTACTTC. Encoded protein: CSARGSADYGQYF.

This clonotype has ten or more counts. The V gene is TRBV9, the J gene TRBJ2-7; 8 nucleotides agree with TRBD1. CDR3 length: 15 amino acids. The trim removed 3 bases at V and 5 bases at J, leaving 10 bases unmatched. The germline gives CDR1 SGDLS, CDR2 YYNGEE. CDR3 residues: CASSADRGGRDEQYF. Here the CDR3 DNA reads TGTGCCAGCAGCGCAGACAGGGGAGGTCGGGACGAGCAGTACTTC.

This clonotype has a single count. The chain recombines TRBV19 with TRBJ2-2; D call uncertain. Trimming stripped 6 bases from V and 6 bases from J, with 14 bases between. The CDR3 loop spans 14 amino acids. From germline, CDR1 is LNHDA and CDR2 SQIVND (reference sequence). The CDR3 region has the DNA TGTGCCAGTAGAGAACCCACGGTATCCGGGGAGCTGTTTTTT. Translating gives CASREPTVSGELFF.

In its sample, this clonotype was seen a few times. This chain uses TRBV29-1 with TRBJ1-2; TRBD1 matches 7 bases. The V gene's germline CDR1 is SQVTM and CDR2 ANQGSEA. V was clipped by 0 bases and J by 8 bases; unmatched bases: 9. The length of the CDR3 is 14 residues. The CDR3 DNA reads TGCAGCGTTGAAGAGGGACAGATGCTTACAGGCTACACCTTC. The encoded protein is CSVEEGQMLTGYTF.

As concerns this clonotype: A much larger clone sits a single nucleotide away, making a read error possible. The V call is TRBV18, the J call TRBJ2-7; a weak D match, TRBD1 (5 bases). The CDR3 length is 15 residues. Trimming removed 5 bases at V and 8 bases at J, with 22 bases between. Germline V gives CDR1 KGHSH, CDR2 LQKENI. The CDR3 DNA reads TGTGCCAGCTCATCCCTCGACCCTACGTGGGGCAAGCAGTACTTC. Translating it yields CASSSLDPTWGKQYF. Using reference TRBV18 and TRBJ2-7 for the parts outside the CDR3, the full variable domain is NAGVMQNPRHLVRRRGQEARLRCSPMKGHSHVYWYRQLPEEGLKFMVYLQKENIIDESGMPKERFSAEFPKEGPSILRIQQVVRGDSAAYFCASSSLDPTWGKQYFGPGTRLTVT.

The rearrangement links TRBV6-1 to TRBJ2-1, with D uncertain. The CDR3 contains 14 residues. The V and J ends lost 5 bases and 5 bases respectively, with 13 bases between them. Germline assignment: CDR1 MNHNS and CDR2 SASEGT. CDR3 in amino acids: CASSPDGIHNEQFF. Here the CDR3 DNA reads TGTGCCAGCAGTCCTGATGGGATACACAATGAGCAGTTCTTC.

This clonotype was seen only once. This may stem from a read error, because a much larger clone lies one nucleotide away. V gene TRBV30 combines with J gene TRBJ2-5, with D possibly matching TRBD1 (6 bases). Germline V CDR1 and CDR2: GTSNPN, SVGIG (reference sequence). The ends were cut back, 6 bases at V and 5 bases at J, with 13 bases in the middle. This CDR3 has 12 residues. CDR3 region: CACSGGGETQYF. Written as DNA, the CDR3 is TGTGCCTGCTCTGGGGGCGGGGAGACCCAGTACTTC.